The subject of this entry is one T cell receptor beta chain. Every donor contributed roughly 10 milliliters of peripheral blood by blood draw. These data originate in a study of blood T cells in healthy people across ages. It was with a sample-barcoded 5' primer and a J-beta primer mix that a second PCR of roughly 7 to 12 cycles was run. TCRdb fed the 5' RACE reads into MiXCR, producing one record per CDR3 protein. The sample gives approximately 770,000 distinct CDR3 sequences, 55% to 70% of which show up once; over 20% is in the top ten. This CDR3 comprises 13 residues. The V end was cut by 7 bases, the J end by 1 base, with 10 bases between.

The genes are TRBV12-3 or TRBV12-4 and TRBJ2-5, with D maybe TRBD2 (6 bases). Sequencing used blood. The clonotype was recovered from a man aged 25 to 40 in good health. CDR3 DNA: TGTGCCAGCAAGAGCGGGTTCCAAGAGACCCAGTACTTC. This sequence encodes CASKSGFQETQYF.